This TCR beta chain was sequenced during a study of T cell repertoires in cytomegalovirus infection. As for the study in general: Shared public TCR beta signatures pointed to both CMV infection and a matching HLA type.

Germline V CDR1 and CDR2: SGHTA, FQGNSA. The V segment lost 4 bases and the J segment 5 bases; nucleotides outside the gene matches: 7. This CDR3 contains 14 residues. TCRdb passed the reads through MiXCR, listing each CDR3 protein once. The data hold about 150,000 distinct CDR3 sequences, with about 20% observed a single time. Findings of the study overall: The cumulative frequency of public TCR beta families distinguished individuals who carried CMV together with the relevant HLA.

Notes on this clonotype: Its matching antigen is unknown.

The chain carries TRBV7-2 and TRBJ2-5; TRBD1 matches at 7 bases. The origin of this receptor is a human donor in good health (CMV status not recorded). Some clones in this sample may be carry-over from other donors' samples. Sequencing input: PBMCs. The CDR3: CASSSTGWGETQYF. In DNA form, the CDR3 reads TGTGCCAGCAGCTCGACAGGGTGGGGGGAGACCCAGTACTTC. The full variable domain, completed using reference TRBV7-2 and TRBJ2-5, is GAGVSQSPSNKVTEKGKDVELRCDPISGHTALYWYRQSLGQGLEFLIYFQGNSAPDKSGLPSDRFSAERTGGSVSTLTIQRTQQEDSAVYLCASSSTGWGETQYFGPGTRLLVL.